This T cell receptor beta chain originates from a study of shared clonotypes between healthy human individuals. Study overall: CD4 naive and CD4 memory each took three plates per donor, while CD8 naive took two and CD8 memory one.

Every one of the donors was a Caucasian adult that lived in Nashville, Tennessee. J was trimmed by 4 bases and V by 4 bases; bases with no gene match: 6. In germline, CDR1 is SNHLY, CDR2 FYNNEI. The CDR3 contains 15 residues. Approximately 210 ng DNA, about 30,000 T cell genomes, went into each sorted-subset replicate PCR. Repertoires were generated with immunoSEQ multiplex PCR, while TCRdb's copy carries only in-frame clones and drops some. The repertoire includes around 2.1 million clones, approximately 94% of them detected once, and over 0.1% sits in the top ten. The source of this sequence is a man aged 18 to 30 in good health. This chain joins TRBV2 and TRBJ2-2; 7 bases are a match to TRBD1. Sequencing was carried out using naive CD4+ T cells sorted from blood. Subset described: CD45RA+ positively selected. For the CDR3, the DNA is TGTGCCAGCAGTGCCATACAGGGGTCCACCGGGGAGCTGTTTTTT. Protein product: CASSAIQGSTGELFF.